This T cell receptor (beta chain) was identified in a study of cytomegalovirus exposure and HLA in healthy donors. Both 60 Vbeta primers and 13 Jbeta primers went into the PCR. Assay: immunoSEQ multiplex PCR; the TCRdb copy retains only in-frame clones and omits some. The data show around 140,000 clones, with 64% seen just once and 2% to 2.5% held by the top ten. The CDR3 totals 12 residues. Input material: PBMCs. This chain joins TRBV21-1 and TRBJ1-2. TRBV21-1 is reported as a pseudogene. The TCR originated in a woman aged 35 to 49 in good health and CMV-seronegative. The CDR3 DNA reads as TGTGCCAGAAACTATGACTTGGGTGGCTACACCTTC. Residues: CARNYDLGGYTF.